Listed here are 7 T cell receptor beta chains from one sample, sequenced in a study of blood T cell repertoires in COVID-19. Using immunoSEQ multiplex PCR, the repertoire was profiled, and TCRdb retains in-frame clones only, with some absent. The profile shows some 160,000 clones, 88% of them singletons. The specimen was peripheral blood. The source is a man aged 45 to 65 who had recovered from COVID-19.

The chain recombines TRBV4-1 with TRBJ2-3; 8 positions match TRBD2. From germline, CDR1 is MGHRA and CDR2 YSYEKL. Trimming took 1 base from V and 6 from J; bases not matched to a gene: 6. This CDR3 region has 15 residues. The CDR3 loop is CASSQAAGGRDTQYF. CDR3 nucleotides: TGCGCCAGCAGCCAAGCCGCGGGGGGCAGGGATACGCAGTATTTT.

V usage is TRBV6-5 and J usage is TRBJ2-1; no clear D gene. This CDR3 has 13 amino acids. V was clipped by 7 bases and J by 10 bases, with 17 bases between them. In germline, CDR1 is MNHEY, CDR2 SVGAGI. The CDR3 coding sequence is TGTGCCAGCACCAAAAGTGTTGGCCGCGAGCAGTTCTTC. Encoded protein: CASTKSVGREQFF.

The genes are TRBV7-6 and TRBJ1-1; 7 bases are shared with TRBD1. The V gene end was trimmed by 5 bases and the J gene end by 2 bases; junction bases not matched to a gene: 8. The CDR3 totals 15 residues. Germline assignment: CDR1 SGHVS and CDR2 FNYEAQ. The CDR3 sequence: CASSQTGTFNTEAFF. DNA for the CDR3: TGTGCCAGCAGCCAGACAGGGACCTTTAACACTGAAGCTTTCTTT.

The chain combines TRBV28 with TRBJ2-5; 7 bases map to TRBD1. This CDR3 has 16 amino acids. In germline, CDR1 is MDHEN, CDR2 SYDVKM. V trimming: 3 bases; J trimming: 4 bases; junction bases outside the gene matches: 11. The CDR3 region has the DNA TGTGCCAGCAGTTTTTACCAGGGGGAGTCGGGAGAGACCCAGTACTTC. Amino acid sequence: CASSFYQGESGETQYF.

The chain employs TRBV7-2 and TRBJ2-1; D may be TRBD2 (6 bases). V shed 5 bases and J shed 0 bases, with 11 bases lying between them. From germline, CDR1 is SGHTA and CDR2 FQGNSA. The CDR3 spans 15 residues. The DNA of the CDR3 is TGTGCCAGCAGCCCTACTAGCCGCTCCTACAATGAGCAGTTCTTC. The encoded protein is CASSPTSRSYNEQFF.

The rearrangement uses TRBV27 and TRBJ1-2, with no clear D. Trimming stripped 8 bases from V and 4 bases from J, with 11 bases between. Germline values: CDR1 MNHEY, CDR2 SMNVEV (reference sequence). The CDR3 has 12 amino acids. The CDR3 DNA follows: TGTGCCAGCCGCGACTTCGGCTATGGCTACACCTTC. It encodes CASRDFGYGYTF.

The gene calls are TRBV10-3 and TRBJ2-5, with 10 bases aligning to TRBD1. Germline V gene data show CDR1 as ENHRY and CDR2 as SYGVKD. V lost 4 bases to trimming and J lost 2 bases; unmatched junction nucleotides: 7. The CDR3 contains 16 residues. The CDR3 nucleotides read TGTGCCATCAGTGGAGTTGGGGACAGGGGACAAGAGACCCAGTACTTC. It specifies CAISGVGDRGQETQYF.